A selection of T cell receptor beta chains follows, all from one sample in a study of spatial heterogeneity in lung cancer. Using its own MiXCR run on the 5' RACE reads, TCRdb lists one record per CDR3 protein. The sample includes some 9,900 distinct CDR3 sequences, approximately 8% of them seen just once. The input for sequencing was lung tumor tissue, taken at surgery. Receptors were obtained from a male donor with early-stage non-small cell lung cancer. Each CDR3 is given with its conserved first and last residue. D genes are given only for firm matches. Size tells how often a clone was seen (once, few, many) or the class of an expanded clone, and some rows leave it out.

j_gene,d_gene,v_gene,abundance,CDR3aa,CDR3nt
TRBJ2-3,-,TRBV20-1,-,CSAKKGGTDTQYF,TGCAGTGCTAAAAAGGGGGGAACAGATACGCAGTATTTT
TRBJ2-7,-,TRBV5-1,many,CASSLAGDVYEQYF,TGCGCCAGCAGCTTGGCCGGGGACGTATACGAGCAGTACTTC
TRBJ2-2,TRBD2,TRBV20-1,medium-sized,CSARPTSGANTGELFF,TGCAGTGCTAGGCCTACTAGCGGGGCGAACACCGGGGAGCTGTTTTTT
TRBJ2-1,TRBD2,TRBV7-3,medium-sized,CASSFTSGGHLYNEQFF,TGTGCCAGCAGCTTTACTAGCGGGGGGCATCTCTACAATGAGCAGTTCTTC
TRBJ1-1,-,TRBV6-2/TRBV6-3,medium-sized,CASSYAGLPNTEAFF,TGTGCCAGCAGTTACGCGGGACTGCCGAACACTGAAGCTTTCTTT
TRBJ2-1,-,TRBV2,many,CASRLRDEQFF,TGTGCCAGCAGATTAAGGGATGAGCAGTTCTTC
TRBJ1-2,TRBD1,TRBV12-3/TRBV12-4,many,CASSFNRGYGYTF,TGTGCCAGCAGTTTCAACAGGGGCTATGGCTACACCTTC
TRBJ2-1,-,TRBV7-9,large,CASSLDEEQFF,TGTGCCAGCAGCCTAGATGAAGAGCAGTTCTTC
TRBJ2-3,-,TRBV7-9,-,CASSFLRDGSTDTQYF,TGTGCCAGCAGTTTCCTCCGGGACGGTAGCACAGATACGCAGTATTTT
TRBJ1-1,-,TRBV6-1,medium-sized,CASSFGPNTEAFF,TGTGCCAGCAGTTTCGGGCCAAACACTGAAGCTTTCTTT
TRBJ1-2,-,TRBV10-3,-,CAISETGPKGYTF,TGTGCCATCAGTGAAACAGGCCCCAAGGGCTACACCTTC
TRBJ2-1,-,TRBV29-1,-,CSVGNNEQFF,TGCAGCGTTGGAAACAATGAGCAGTTCTTC
TRBJ2-1,TRBD2,TRBV7-2,-,CAARRLAGDYNEQFF,TGTGCCGCGCGAAGACTAGCGGGGGATTACAATGAGCAGTTCTTC
TRBJ1-1,-,TRBV12-3/TRBV12-4,-,CASSLGPLSNTEAFF,TGTGCCAGCAGTTTGGGACCGCTTTCGAACACTGAAGCTTTCTTT
TRBJ2-7,-,TRBV29-1,many,CSVCPDTYEQYF,TGCAGCGTTTGTCCGGACACCTACGAGCAGTACTTC
TRBJ1-1,-,TRBV2,few,CASSEGLNTEAFF,TGTGCCAGCAGTGAAGGCCTCAACACTGAAGCTTTCTTT
TRBJ2-3,TRBD2,TRBV29-1,many,CSAGLAGGPDTQYF,TGCAGCGCCGGACTAGCGGGGGGGCCAGATACGCAGTATTTT
TRBJ2-3,TRBD1,TRBV12-3/TRBV12-4,-,CASNQQGAWPDTQYF,TGTGCCAGCAATCAACAGGGGGCTTGGCCAGATACGCAGTATTTT
TRBJ2-6,-,TRBV7-3,many,CASSGGAPDSGANVLTF,TGTGCCAGCAGCGGCGGCGCACCTGACTCTGGGGCCAACGTCCTGACTTTC
TRBJ2-2,TRBD2,TRBV2,many,CASEKGTSTGELFF,TGTGCCAGCGAGAAAGGGACTAGCACCGGGGAGCTGTTTTTT
TRBJ1-1,TRBD1,TRBV28,-,CASCRDSHTEAFF,TGTGCCAGTTGTAGGGACAGCCACACTGAAGCTTTCTTT
TRBJ1-5,-,TRBV9,-,CASSVVDGQQGDQPQHF,TGTGCCAGCAGCGTAGTTGACGGACAGCAGGGAGATCAGCCCCAGCATTTT
TRBJ1-1,-,TRBV12-5,-,CAGSANTEAFF,TGTGCTGGGTCGGCGAACACTGAAGCTTTCTTT
TRBJ1-3,-,TRBV10-3,many,CAISIQDSGNTIYF,TGTGCCATCAGTATACAGGACTCTGGAAACACCATATATTTT
TRBJ2-5,TRBD1,TRBV19,medium-sized,CASSKDRGWQETQYF,TGTGCCAGTAGTAAAGACAGGGGATGGCAAGAGACCCAGTACTTC
TRBJ2-7,TRBD1,TRBV29-1,many,CSVGPGQGFNEQYF,TGCAGCGTTGGGCCGGGACAGGGATTTAACGAGCAGTACTTC
TRBJ2-1,-,TRBV28,many,CASSLRAGISYNEQFF,TGTGCCAGCAGTTTAAGGGCGGGGATCTCCTACAATGAGCAGTTCTTC
TRBJ2-1,-,TRBV7-2,medium-sized,CASSPRSYNEQFF,TGTGCCAGCAGCCCCCGCTCCTACAATGAGCAGTTCTTC
TRBJ2-3,TRBD2,TRBV20-1,medium-sized,CSASLAGSTDTQYF,TGCAGTGCTAGTCTAGCGGGAAGCACAGATACGCAGTATTTT
TRBJ2-1,-,TRBV5-1,many,CASSLVAGQHNEQFF,TGCGCCAGCAGCTTGGTGGCGGGACAGCATAACGAGCAGTTCTTC
TRBJ1-2,TRBD1,TRBV12-3/TRBV12-4,many,CASSFSGGYGYTF,TGTGCCAGCAGTTTTTCAGGGGGCTATGGCTACACCTTC
TRBJ1-1,-,TRBV10-2,many,CASRNPQVGTEAFF,TGCGCCAGCAGAAATCCCCAGGTGGGCACTGAAGCTTTCTTT
TRBJ1-6,-,TRBV9,many,CASSVAGLNSPLHF,TGTGCCAGCAGCGTAGCAGGGCTTAATTCACCCCTCCACTTT
TRBJ1-3,-,TRBV6-5,medium-sized,CASSYSTALGNTIYF,TGTGCCAGCAGTTACTCGACGGCACTTGGAAACACCATATATTTT
TRBJ2-1,TRBD2,TRBV28,few,CASSLPGLVFNEQFF,TGTGCCAGCAGTTTGCCGGGACTAGTTTTCAATGAGCAGTTCTTC
TRBJ1-1,-,TRBV5-1,-,CASSLQGFAEAFF,TGCGCCAGCAGCTTGCAGGGTTTCGCTGAAGCTTTCTTT
TRBJ2-2,TRBD2,TRBV5-5,-,CASSFPSGGHSNTGELFF,TGTGCCAGCAGCTTCCCTAGCGGGGGCCATTCTAACACCGGGGAGCTGTTTTTT
TRBJ1-2,-,TRBV20-1,few,CSAGRPTKGYTF,TGCAGTGCTGGTCGACCTACCAAAGGCTACACCTTC
TRBJ1-6,-,TRBV7-2,many,CASSARRRGSDSPLHF,TGTGCCAGCAGCGCTAGGCGAAGGGGAAGTGATTCACCCCTCCACTTT
TRBJ2-5,TRBD2,TRBV7-2,-,CASSLGGGTETQYF,TGTGCCAGCAGCTTAGGCGGGGGGACGGAGACCCAGTACTTC
TRBJ2-3,TRBD1,TRBV6-1,-,CASRVPSGQGLVGRVTDTQYF,TGTGCCAGCAGAGTCCCTTCCGGACAGGGGCTAGTCGGGCGGGTCACAGATACGCAGTATTTT
TRBJ2-7,TRBD2,TRBV6-2/TRBV6-3,many,CASRRGGTYEQYF,TGTGCCAGCAGACGCGGGGGTACCTACGAGCAGTACTTC
TRBJ2-5,-,TRBV2,many,CASSVARRRETQYF,TGTGCCAGCAGTGTGGCTCGACGGAGGGAGACCCAGTACTTC
TRBJ2-1,-,TRBV20-1,-,CSARAALPNSYNEQFF,TGCAGTGCTAGGGCAGCTTTACCTAACTCCTACAATGAGCAGTTCTTC
TRBJ1-2,-,TRBV20-1,-,CSARAGWDGYTF,TGCAGTGCTAGAGCAGGGTGGGATGGCTACACCTTC
TRBJ2-7,-,TRBV5-1,-,CASSPREDTSYEQYF,TGCGCCAGCAGCCCCAGAGAGGACACCTCCTACGAGCAGTACTTC
TRBJ2-4,-,TRBV6-2/TRBV6-3,few,CASRGAKGGIQYF,TGTGCCAGCAGGGGTGCCAAGGGAGGCATTCAGTACTTC
TRBJ1-1,TRBD1,TRBV5-1,few,CASSDRGQGTEAFF,TGCGCCAGCAGCGACAGGGGGCAGGGGACTGAAGCTTTCTTT
TRBJ1-2,-,TRBV7-2,many,CASSLTVWGYTF,TGTGCCAGCAGCTTAACCGTCTGGGGCTACACCTTC